The 4 T cell receptor beta chains presented below share a single source sample, sequenced in a study of PD-1 blockade in classical Hodgkin lymphoma. Assay used: immunoSEQ multiplex PCR; TCRdb lists only in-frame clones, some missing. This table holds about 17,000 clones, about 81% found once. Each of the patients experienced relapse following autologous stem cell transplantation, and their brentuximab vedotin exposure differed. Sequencing used peripheral blood mononuclear cells (PBMCs), obtained at baseline. These receptors all stem from a human donor with classical Hodgkin lymphoma.

This chain links TRBV10-3 with TRBJ2-5; 11 nucleotides match TRBD2. The CDR3 is 15 amino acids. Germline values: CDR1 ENHRY, CDR2 SYGVKD. The V segment lost 4 bases and the J segment 3 bases; nucleotides outside the gene matches: 4. CDR3 amino acids: CAISGSGLAEETQYF. The CDR3 coding sequence is TGTGCCATCAGTGGTTCGGGACTAGCGGAAGAGACCCAGTACTTC.

V usage is TRBV29-1 and J usage is TRBJ2-3; no clear D. Germline V gene data show CDR1 as SQVTM and CDR2 as ANQGSEA. The CDR3 length is 11 residues. Trimming pared 3 bases from V and 5 bases from J, leaving 6 bases between. In nucleotides, the CDR3 is TGCAGCGTTGATTGGGGAGATACGCAGTATTTT. The encoded protein is CSVDWGDTQYF.

The V and J genes are TRBV10-1 and TRBJ2-7, with D perhaps TRBD1 or TRBD2 (5 bases each). V lost 0 bases and J 3 bases, leaving 12 bases between the germline ends. CDR1 is WNHNN, CDR2 SYGVQD, per germline (reference sequence). The CDR3 is 15 residues long. The CDR3 DNA is TGCGCCAGCAGTGAGTCGACGGGAAGGGGCTACGAGCAGTACTTC. It encodes CASSESTGRGYEQYF.

The chain carries TRBV28 and TRBJ1-4, with TRBD1 matching 7 bases. Germline values: CDR1 MDHEN, CDR2 SYDVKM. Trimming at V came to 6 bases and at J to 5 bases, leaving 3 bases not matched to a gene. The CDR3 has 13 amino acids. The CDR3 here is CASRQGGNEKLFF. The CDR3 coding sequence is TGTGCCAGCAGGCAGGGGGGGAATGAAAAACTGTTTTTT.